The 22 T cell receptor beta chains presented below share a single source sample, sequenced in a study of shared clonotypes between healthy human individuals. Using immunoSEQ multiplex PCR, the repertoire was profiled, and TCRdb retains in-frame clones only, with some absent. This sample has hundreds of thousands of clones, with around 67% found just once. Sequencing was performed on memory CD4+ T cells sorted from blood. Regarding subset: CD45RA-negative fraction. Receptors were obtained from a woman in her thirties in good health.

About this clone itself: A much larger clone differs from this one at a single base, so this may be a read error. The chain joins TRBV6-5 to TRBJ2-5; TRBD2 matches 13 bases. The CDR3 consists of 13 residues. V dropped 8 bases and J dropped 3; count of bases not matched to a gene: 0. Germline CDR1 is MNHEY and CDR2 is SVGAGI. The CDR3 protein is CASGLAGEETQYF. The DNA of the CDR3 is TGTGCCAGCGGACTAGCGGGAGAAGAGACCCAGTACTTC.

The chain couples TRBV5-5 to TRBJ2-1, with TRBD1 matching 9 bases. The length of the CDR3 is 17 residues. J was trimmed by 5 bases and V by 3 bases; bases with no gene match: 12. Germline CDR1 SGHKS, CDR2 YYEKEE (reference sequence). The CDR3 DNA is TGTGCCAGCAGCTCTACCCGGGACAGGGCCTTTAACAATGAGCAGTTCTTC. Its translation is CASSSTRDRAFNNEQFF.

J is TRBJ1-1 and V is TRBV27; TRBD1 is a possible D gene (6 bases). Germline loops: CDR1 MNHEY, CDR2 SMNVEV (reference sequence). The V end lost 6 bases, the J end lost 0 bases, and 11 bases lay between the germline ends. The CDR3 loop spans 14 amino acids. The CDR3 DNA is TGTGCCAGCAGGCTCGGGGGGCTGAACACTGAAGCTTTCTTT. Translating it yields CASRLGGLNTEAFF.

The chain joins TRBV14 to TRBJ2-2; D gene uncertain. This CDR3 is built from 17 residues. Germline V gene lookup returns CDR1 SGHDN and CDR2 FVKESK. Trimming pared 0 bases from V and 2 bases from J, leaving 13 bases between. The CDR3: CASSQDRVVQNTGELFF. For the CDR3, the DNA is TGTGCCAGCAGCCAAGATCGGGTCGTACAAAACACCGGGGAGCTGTTTTTT.

The chain recombines TRBV6-4 with TRBJ2-2; no definite D call. Trimming pared 2 bases from V and 3 bases from J, leaving 10 bases between. Germline CDR1 reads MRHNA; CDR2 reads SNTAGT. The CDR3 consists of 15 residues. The CDR3 sequence: CASSDGLRDTGELFF. CDR3 DNA: TGTGCCAGCAGTGACGGCTTACGGGACACCGGGGAGCTGTTTTTT.

The chain uses TRBV7-9 and TRBJ2-5; 8 bases agree with TRBD1. The V gene end was trimmed by 5 bases and the J gene end by 1 base; junction bases not matched to a gene: 9. The germline V gene encodes CDR1 SEHNR and CDR2 FQNEAQ (reference sequence). The CDR3 has 16 residues. Here the CDR3 reads CASSANYRGAQETQYF. For the CDR3, the DNA is TGTGCCAGCAGCGCCAATTACAGGGGGGCCCAAGAGACCCAGTACTTC.

The chain is built from TRBV5-1 and TRBJ2-1; TRBD2 matches 7 bases. The CDR3 consists of 18 residues. From germline, CDR1 is SGHRS and CDR2 YFSETQ. V lost 1 base, J lost 0 bases, and 10 bases stayed unmatched. The CDR3 here is CASSLRALAGSSYNEQFF. CDR3 in DNA: TGCGCCAGCAGCTTGCGGGCCTTAGCGGGCAGCTCCTACAATGAGCAGTTCTTC.

The J gene is TRBJ2-7, the V gene TRBV11-1, with D perhaps TRBD2 (6 bases). The CDR3 runs 15 residues. Trimming took 0 bases from V and 5 from J, leaving 14 bases between them. Per germline, CDR1 SGHAT and CDR2 FQDESV (reference sequence). CDR3 sequence: CASSLAPTGGNEQYF. CDR3 sequence (DNA): TGTGCCAGCAGCTTAGCCCCAACAGGAGGGAACGAGCAGTACTTC.

This chain links TRBV6-6 with TRBJ1-5, with 8 bases that match TRBD1. This CDR3 comprises 14 residues. The ends lost 6 bases at V and 1 base at J; junction bases unmatched: 2. CDR1 is MNHNY and CDR2 is SVGAGI in the germline V gene (reference sequence). The CDR3 spells CASSRTGSNQPQHF. In DNA form, the CDR3 reads TGTGCCAGCAGCCGGACAGGGAGCAATCAGCCCCAGCATTTT.

The chain carries TRBV29-1 and TRBJ2-7; D is undetermined. The germline V gene encodes CDR1 SQVTM and CDR2 ANQGSEA. Trimming removed 4 bases from V and 7 bases from J, with 14 bases in between. The CDR3 totals 12 residues. Written as DNA, the CDR3 is TGCAGCGTTGGCACGGGCGAACTAGAGCAGTACTTC. It translates to CSVGTGELEQYF.

CDR3 sequence reads: CASSLTSGAYNEQFF. As DNA, the CDR3 is TGTGCCAGCAGCTTAACCAGCGGGGCCTACAATGAGCAGTTCTTC. The rearrangement joins TRBV7-9 to TRBJ2-1, with 7 nucleotides matching TRBD2. The CDR3 sequence is 15 residues long. After removal of 2 bases from V and 2 bases from J, the junction contained 3 bases not matched to a gene. Germline V lookup: CDR1 SEHNR, CDR2 FQNEAQ (reference sequence).

This clone appeared a single time. The V call is TRBV28, the J call TRBJ1-4, with D hard to call. The length of the CDR3 is 13 residues. V lost 2 bases, J lost 8 bases, and 9 bases lay in between. Germline-derived CDR1 and CDR2 are MDHEN and SYDVKM. In nucleotides, the CDR3 is TGTGCCAGCAGTTTAGCCCGGCGCGAAAAACTGTTTTTT. Protein sequence: CASSLARREKLFF.

The rearrangement links TRBV5-1 to TRBJ1-2, with 8 nucleotides matching TRBD1. Losses at the gene ends were 4 bases for V and 3 bases for J; bases not matched to a gene: 8. Germline lookup yields CDR1 SGHRS and CDR2 YFSETQ. This CDR3 has 15 residues. CDR3 sequence reads: CASSRPETGDYGYTF. The CDR3 nucleotides read TGCGCCAGCAGCCGTCCCGAGACAGGGGACTATGGCTACACCTTC.

To note about this clone: This specimen includes other DNA sequences encoding the same CDR3. The chain employs TRBV29-1 and TRBJ2-5, with 8 bases identical to TRBD1. V was clipped by 6 bases and J by 2 bases; unmatched bases: 2. Germline CDR1 is SQVTM and CDR2 is ANQGSEA. The CDR3 contains 12 residues. CDR3 sequence reads: CSVRQGQETQYF. The CDR3 DNA reads TGCAGCGTAAGACAGGGGCAAGAGACCCAGTACTTC. Supplemented by reference TRBV29-1 and TRBJ2-5, the full variable domain reads SAVISQKPSRDICQRGTSLTIQCQVDSQVTMMFWYRQQPGQSLTLIATANQGSEATYESGFVIDKFPISRPNLTFSTLTVSNMSPEDSSIYLCSVRQGQETQYFGPGTRLLVL.

V gene TRBV30 combines with J gene TRBJ2-1; TRBD2 is a possible D gene (6 bases). V was shortened by 2 bases and J by 5 bases, with 10 bases between the two germline ends. Germline loops: CDR1 GTSNPN, CDR2 SVGIG (reference sequence). This CDR3 is 13 amino acids long. CDR3 DNA sequence: TGTGCCTGGAGTACGGGACTCCACAATGAGCAGTTCTTC. Protein product: CAWSTGLHNEQFF. Together with reference TRBV30 and TRBJ2-1, the CDR3 gives the full variable domain: SQTIHQWPATLVQPVGSPLSLECTVEGTSNPNLYWYRQAAGRGLQLLFYSVGIGQISSEVPQNLSASRPQDRQFILSSKKLLLSDSGFYLCAWSTGLHNEQFFGPGTRLTVL.

Concerning this clone: The sample contains more than one DNA sequence encoding this CDR3. The chain combines TRBV10-2 with TRBJ1-2; TRBD1 matches at 10 bases. CDR3 size: 13 residues. Trimming cost V 7 bases and J 3 bases; bases outside gene matches: 2. Germline CDR1 and CDR2: WSHSY and SAAADI. The CDR3: CASTGTGDYGYTF. For the CDR3, the DNA is TGCGCCAGCACCGGGACAGGGGACTATGGCTACACCTTC.

In regard to this clone: This sample also contains other DNA sequences that code for the same CDR3. CDR3 region: CASSIRTYNEQFF. CDR3 nucleotides: TGTGCCAGTAGTATTCGAACCTACAATGAGCAGTTCTTC. The chain carries TRBV19 and TRBJ2-1; D ambiguous. CDR1 is LNHDA and CDR2 is SQIVND in the germline V gene (reference sequence). This CDR3 has 13 residues. Trimming took off 3 bases at V and 2 bases at J, with 5 bases between the two ends.

This chain joins TRBV4-2 and TRBJ2-1; 10 bases are a match to TRBD2. CDR3 length equals 15 residues. V gave up 4 bases and J gave up 7 bases; unmatched junction bases: 7. CDR1 is LGHNA and CDR2 is YNFKEQ in the germline V gene. The CDR3 DNA sequence: TGTGCCAGCAGCCCCACTAGCGGGGCTTGGAATGAGCAGTTCTTC. Amino acids: CASSPTSGAWNEQFF.

The V and J genes are TRBV6-5 and TRBJ1-2, with D possibly being TRBD1 (5 bases). CDR1 MNHEY and CDR2 SVGAGI come from the germline V gene. The CDR3 has 12 amino acids. V was trimmed by 6 bases and J by 7 bases, leaving 12 bases between them. Here the CDR3 reads CASREKGAGYTF. CDR3 DNA sequence: TGTGCCAGCAGGGAGAAAGGGGCTGGCTACACCTTC.

The V gene is TRBV2, the J gene TRBJ2-2; either TRBD1 or TRBD2 may supply D (6 bases each). This CDR3 is built from 14 residues. Trimming stripped 8 bases from V and 2 bases from J, with 12 bases between. The germline gives CDR1 SNHLY, CDR2 FYNNEI. CDR3 protein: CASHRGLNTGELFF. The CDR3 DNA reads as TGTGCCAGCCATCGGGGGCTCAACACCGGGGAGCTGTTTTTT.

About this clone itself: In the same sample, other DNA sequences code for this CDR3. The V call is TRBV5-6, the J call TRBJ1-5, with a weak D call TRBD1 (5 bases). The V end lost 4 bases, the J end lost 0 bases, and 5 bases lay between the germline ends. The CDR3 runs 13 residues. Germline values: CDR1 SGHDT, CDR2 YYEEEE. The CDR3 nucleotides read TGTGCCAGCAGCAGGGGTAGCAATCAGCCCCAGCATTTT. Translation gives CASSRGSNQPQHF.

This clone was counted ten times or more. The chain combines TRBV6-4 with TRBJ1-4; D call uncertain. V was trimmed by 3 bases and J by 8 bases, leaving 13 bases between them. The CDR3 has 14 amino acids. The germline CDR1 and CDR2 sequences are MRHNA and SNTAGT. In DNA form, the CDR3 reads TGTGCCAGCAGTGAGACTCCTTCGGGCGAAAAACTGTTTTTT. As protein: CASSETPSGEKLFF.